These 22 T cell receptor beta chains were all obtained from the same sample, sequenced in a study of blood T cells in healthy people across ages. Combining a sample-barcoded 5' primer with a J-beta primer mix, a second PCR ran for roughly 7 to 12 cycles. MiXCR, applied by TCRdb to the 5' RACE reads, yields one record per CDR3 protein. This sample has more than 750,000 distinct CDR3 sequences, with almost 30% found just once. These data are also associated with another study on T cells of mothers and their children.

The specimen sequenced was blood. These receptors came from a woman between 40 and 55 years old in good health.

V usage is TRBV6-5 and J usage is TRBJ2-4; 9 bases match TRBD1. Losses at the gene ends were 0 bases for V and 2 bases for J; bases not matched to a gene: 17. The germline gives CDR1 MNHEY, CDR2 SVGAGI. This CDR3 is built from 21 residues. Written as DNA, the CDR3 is TGTGCCAGCAGTTACTCGACGGGACAGGGATCCTCGTGGGAGTCCAAAAACATTCAGTACTTC. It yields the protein CASSYSTGQGSSWESKNIQYF.

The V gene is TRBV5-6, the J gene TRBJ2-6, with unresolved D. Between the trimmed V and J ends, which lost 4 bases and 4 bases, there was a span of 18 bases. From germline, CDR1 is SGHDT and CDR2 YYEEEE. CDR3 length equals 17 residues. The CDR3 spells CASSPRIWREGANVLTF. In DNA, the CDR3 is TGTGCCAGCAGCCCGAGGATCTGGCGAGAAGGGGCCAACGTCCTGACTTTC.

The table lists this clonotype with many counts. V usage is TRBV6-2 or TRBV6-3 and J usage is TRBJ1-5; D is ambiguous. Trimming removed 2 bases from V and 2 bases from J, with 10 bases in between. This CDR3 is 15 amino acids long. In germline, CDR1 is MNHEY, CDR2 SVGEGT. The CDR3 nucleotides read TGTGCCAGCAGTTACCCGGAGCTGGGCAATCAGCCCCAGCATTTT. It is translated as CASSYPELGNQPQHF.

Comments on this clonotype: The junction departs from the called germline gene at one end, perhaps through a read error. CDR3 sequence: CVTSDQNNYEQYF. The CDR3 nucleotides read TGTGTCACCAGTGATCAGAATAACTACGAGCAGTACTTC. This sequence joins TRBV24-1 and TRBJ2-4, with no clear D. Gene TRBJ2-7 matches the end of the DNA better, so the J call may be wrong. Germline V lookup: CDR1 KGHDR, CDR2 SFDVKD. This CDR3 comprises 13 residues.

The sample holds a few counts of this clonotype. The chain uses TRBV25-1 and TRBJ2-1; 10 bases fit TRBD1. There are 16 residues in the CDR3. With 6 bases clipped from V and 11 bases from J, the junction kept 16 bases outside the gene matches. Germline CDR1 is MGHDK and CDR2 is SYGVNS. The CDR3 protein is CASSLTPGQGPLKQFF. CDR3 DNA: TGTGCCAGCAGCCTGACTCCGGGACAGGGGCCTCTAAAGCAGTTCTTC. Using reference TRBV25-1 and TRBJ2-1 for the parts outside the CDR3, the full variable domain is EADIYQTPRYLVIGTGKKITLECSQTMGHDKMYWYQQDPGMELHLIHYSYGVNSTEKGDLSSESTVSRIRTEHFPLTLESARPSHTSQYLCASSLTPGQGPLKQFFGPGTRLTVL.

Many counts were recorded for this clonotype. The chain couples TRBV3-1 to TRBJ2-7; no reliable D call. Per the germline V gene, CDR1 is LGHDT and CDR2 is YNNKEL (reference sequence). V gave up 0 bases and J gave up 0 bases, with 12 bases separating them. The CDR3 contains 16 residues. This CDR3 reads CASSQDWSQSSYEQYF. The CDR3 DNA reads TGTGCCAGCAGCCAAGATTGGTCCCAGAGCTCCTACGAGCAGTACTTC.

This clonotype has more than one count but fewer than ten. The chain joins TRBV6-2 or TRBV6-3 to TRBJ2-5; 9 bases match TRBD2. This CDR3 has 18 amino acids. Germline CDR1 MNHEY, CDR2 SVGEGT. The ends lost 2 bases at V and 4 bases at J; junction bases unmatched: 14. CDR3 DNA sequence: TGTGCCAGCAGTTACCTCACCCACCTAGCGGGGAGGGTAGAGACCCAGTACTTC. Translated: CASSYLTHLAGRVETQYF.

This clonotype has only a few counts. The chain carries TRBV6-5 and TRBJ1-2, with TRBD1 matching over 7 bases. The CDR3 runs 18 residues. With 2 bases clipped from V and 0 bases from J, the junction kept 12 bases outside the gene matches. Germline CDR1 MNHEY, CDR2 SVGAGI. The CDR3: CASSYNLVEGAANYGYTF. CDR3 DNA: TGTGCCAGCAGTTACAACTTGGTAGAGGGGGCCGCTAACTATGGCTACACCTTC.

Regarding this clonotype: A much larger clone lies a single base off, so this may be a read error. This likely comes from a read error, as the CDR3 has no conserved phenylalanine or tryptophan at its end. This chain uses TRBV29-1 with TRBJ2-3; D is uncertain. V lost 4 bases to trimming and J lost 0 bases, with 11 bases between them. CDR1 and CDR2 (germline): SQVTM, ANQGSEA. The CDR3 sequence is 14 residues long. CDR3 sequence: CSVASVSSTDTQYV. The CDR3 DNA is TGCAGCGTTGCTTCTGTATCTAGCACAGATACGCAGTATGTT.

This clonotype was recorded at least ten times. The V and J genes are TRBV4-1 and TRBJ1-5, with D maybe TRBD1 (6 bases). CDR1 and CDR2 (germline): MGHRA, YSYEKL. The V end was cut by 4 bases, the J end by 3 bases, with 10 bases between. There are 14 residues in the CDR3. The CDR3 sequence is CASSLGQPNQPQHF. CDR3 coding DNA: TGCGCCAGCAGCCTCGGACAGCCCAATCAGCCCCAGCATTTT.

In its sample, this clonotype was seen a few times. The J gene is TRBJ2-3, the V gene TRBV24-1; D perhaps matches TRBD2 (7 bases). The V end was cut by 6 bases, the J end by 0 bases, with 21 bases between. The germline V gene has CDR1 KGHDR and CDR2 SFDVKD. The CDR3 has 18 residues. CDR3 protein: CATSNRAGEKASTDTQYF. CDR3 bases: TGTGCCACCAGTAACAGGGCGGGGGAAAAGGCTAGCACAGATACGCAGTATTTT.

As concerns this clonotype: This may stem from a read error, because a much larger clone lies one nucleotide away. This CDR3 reads CASSDLNTGERFF. DNA of the CDR3: TGTGCCAGCAGTGACTTGAACACCGGGGAGCGGTTTTTT. The J gene is TRBJ2-2, the V gene TRBV6-4; D is possibly TRBD2 (5 bases). The CDR3 contains 13 residues. Germline V gene lookup returns CDR1 MRHNA and CDR2 SNTAGT.

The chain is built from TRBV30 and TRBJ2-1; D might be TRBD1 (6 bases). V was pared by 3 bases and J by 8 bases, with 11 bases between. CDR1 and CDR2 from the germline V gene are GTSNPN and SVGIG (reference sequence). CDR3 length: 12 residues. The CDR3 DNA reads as TGTGCCTGGAGGACAGGAGCGGATGAGCAGTTCTTC. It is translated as CAWRTGADEQFF.

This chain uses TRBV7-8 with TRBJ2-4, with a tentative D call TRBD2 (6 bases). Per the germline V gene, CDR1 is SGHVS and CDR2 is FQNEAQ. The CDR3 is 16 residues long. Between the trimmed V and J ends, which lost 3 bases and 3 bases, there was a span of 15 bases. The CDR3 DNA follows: TGTGCCAGCAGCTTGGAGGGGCGCCGAGACAAAAACATTCAGTACTTC. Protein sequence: CASSLEGRRDKNIQYF.

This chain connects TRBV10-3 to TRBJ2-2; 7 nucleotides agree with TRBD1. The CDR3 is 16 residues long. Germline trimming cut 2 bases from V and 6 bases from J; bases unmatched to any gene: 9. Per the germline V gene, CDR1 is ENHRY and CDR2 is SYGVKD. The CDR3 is CAISEAYAGGSGELFF. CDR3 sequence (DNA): TGTGCCATCAGTGAGGCTTATGCAGGGGGATCCGGGGAGCTGTTTTTT.

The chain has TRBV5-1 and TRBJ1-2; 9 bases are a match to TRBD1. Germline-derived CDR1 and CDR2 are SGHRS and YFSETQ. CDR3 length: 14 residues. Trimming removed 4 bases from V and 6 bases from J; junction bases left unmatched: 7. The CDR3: CASSPGTGSDGYTF. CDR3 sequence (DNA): TGCGCCAGCAGCCCCGGGACAGGGTCTGATGGCTACACCTTC.

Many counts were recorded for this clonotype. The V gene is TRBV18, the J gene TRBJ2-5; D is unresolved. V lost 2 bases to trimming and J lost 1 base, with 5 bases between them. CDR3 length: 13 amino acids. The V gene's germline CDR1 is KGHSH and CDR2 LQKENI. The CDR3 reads CASSPYLQETQYF. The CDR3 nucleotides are TGTGCCAGCTCACCATATCTCCAAGAGACCCAGTACTTC.

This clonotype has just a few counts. In nucleotides, the CDR3 is TGTGCCAGCAGCTTAATGAGGGGAAGGAACTATGGCTACACCTTC. Translated, it gives CASSLMRGRNYGYTF. The rearrangement joins TRBV7-2 to TRBJ1-2, with D tentatively TRBD1 (5 bases). CDR1 is SGHTA, CDR2 FQGNSA, per germline. Trimming removed 2 bases at V and 2 bases at J, with 12 bases between. The CDR3 spans 15 residues. Full variable domain (outside the CDR3, taken from reference TRBV7-2 and TRBJ1-2): GAGVSQSPSNKVTEKGKDVELRCDPISGHTALYWYRQSLGQGLEFLIYFQGNSAPDKSGLPSDRFSAERTGGSVSTLTIQRTQQEDSAVYLCASSLMRGRNYGYTFGSGTRLTVV.

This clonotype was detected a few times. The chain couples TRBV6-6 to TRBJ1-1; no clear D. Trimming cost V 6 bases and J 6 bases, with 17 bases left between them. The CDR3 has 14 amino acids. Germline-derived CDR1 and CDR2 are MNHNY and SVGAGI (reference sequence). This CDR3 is CASSRIEVGSEAFF. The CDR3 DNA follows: TGTGCCAGCAGCCGGATTGAGGTCGGCTCTGAAGCTTTCTTT.

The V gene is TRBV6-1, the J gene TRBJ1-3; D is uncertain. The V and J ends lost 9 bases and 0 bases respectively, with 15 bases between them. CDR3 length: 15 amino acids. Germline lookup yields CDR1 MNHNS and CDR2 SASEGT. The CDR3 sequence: CASGQVRSSGNTIYF. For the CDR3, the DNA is TGTGCCAGTGGGCAGGTCCGAAGCTCTGGAAACACCATATATTTT.

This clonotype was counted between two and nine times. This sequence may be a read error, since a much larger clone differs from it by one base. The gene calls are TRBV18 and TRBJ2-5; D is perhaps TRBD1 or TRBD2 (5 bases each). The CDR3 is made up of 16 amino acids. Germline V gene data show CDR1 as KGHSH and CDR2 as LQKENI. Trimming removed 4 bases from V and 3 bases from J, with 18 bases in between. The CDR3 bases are TGTGCCAGCTCACTTAACCTCCGGGGCACAGAAGAGACCCAGTACTTC. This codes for CASSLNLRGTEETQYF. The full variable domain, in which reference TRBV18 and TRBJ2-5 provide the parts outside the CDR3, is NAGVMQNPRHLVRRRGQEARLRCSPMKGHSHVYWYRQLPEEGLKFMVYLQKENIIDESGMPKERFSAEFPKEGPSILRIQQVVRGDSAAYFCASSLNLRGTEETQYFGPGTRLLVL.

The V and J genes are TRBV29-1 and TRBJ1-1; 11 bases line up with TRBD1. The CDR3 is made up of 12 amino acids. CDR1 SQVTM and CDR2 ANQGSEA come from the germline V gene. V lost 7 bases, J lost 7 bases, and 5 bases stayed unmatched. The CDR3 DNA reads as TGCAGCGCTTCGGACAGGGGGCTTGAAGCTTTCTTT. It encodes CSASDRGLEAFF.